The clone carrying this TCR beta chain appeared many times. The antigen is undetermined. One end of the junction does not line up with germline, which may come from a read error. The data belong to a study of regulatory T cells in long-lasting Graves disease. Study context: Prior antithyroid drug treatment in newly diagnosed Graves' patients lasted under 3 months.

Whole-study results and caveats: Newly diagnosed patients shared more than 750 public clonotypes; persistent patients shared 2,500 to 3,000.

Investigators prepared the TCR beta libraries by applying iRepertoire HTBI primers and Arm-PCR of CDR3 regions. MiXCR, run by TCRdb on the multiplex PCR reads, gives a single entry per CDR3 protein. Counted here are about 540,000 distinct CDR3 sequences, roughly 14% occurring once; the ten biggest clones make up roughly 10%. The V gene's germline CDR1 is WNHNN and CDR2 SYGVQD (reference sequence). The CDR3 is made up of 12 amino acids. The time point is: newly diagnosed GD, antithyroid drugs for less than 3 months. Making the TCR library involved RNA that had been extracted from PBMCs. The sample was also linked to a second study, of T cells in Graves' hyperthyroidism and ophthalmopathy.

The source is a man aged 25 to 40 with Graves disease. The sequences come from peripheral blood mononuclear cells (PBMCs), collected at new diagnosis, from a patient treated with antithyroid drugs. J is TRBJ2-2 and V is TRBV10-1; D remains ambiguous. The CDR3 bases are TGTGCCAGCAGCACAGCCACCGGGGAGCTGTTTTTT. Translating it yields CASSTATGELFF.